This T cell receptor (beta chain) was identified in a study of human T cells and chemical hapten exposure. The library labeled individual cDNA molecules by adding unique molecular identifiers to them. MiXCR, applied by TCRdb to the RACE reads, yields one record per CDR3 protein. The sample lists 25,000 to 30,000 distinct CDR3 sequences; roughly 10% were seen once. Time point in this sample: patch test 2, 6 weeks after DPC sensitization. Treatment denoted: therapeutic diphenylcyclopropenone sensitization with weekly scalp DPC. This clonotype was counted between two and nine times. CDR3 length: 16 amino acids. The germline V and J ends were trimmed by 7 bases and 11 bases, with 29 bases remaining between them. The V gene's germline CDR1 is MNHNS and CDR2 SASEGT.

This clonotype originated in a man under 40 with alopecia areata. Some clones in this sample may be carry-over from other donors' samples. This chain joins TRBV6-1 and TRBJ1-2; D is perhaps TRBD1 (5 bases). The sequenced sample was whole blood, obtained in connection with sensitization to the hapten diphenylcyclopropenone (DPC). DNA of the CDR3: TGTGCCAGCACCGCCCGGCGGGAGGGGAGTGTGATGCGGTACACCTTC. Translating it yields CASTARREGSVMRYTF.